This TCR beta chain was profiled in a study of blood T cell repertoires in COVID-19. The wider study: PBMCs, B-cell-depleted T cells, or T cells provided the cDNA or gDNA that made up the material.

This clone showed up just once. As processed by the authors: Estimates of nucleated cell counts were drawn from the amplification of reference gene primers. The assay was immunoSEQ multiplex PCR, and TCRdb's table has in-frame clones only and misses some. V, J and clone size derive from that table, while D and trimming were established from the DNA sequence. The sample has some 350,000 clones; more than 70% are singletons. Trimming took off 4 bases at V and 6 bases at J, with 12 bases between the two ends. Germline-derived CDR1 and CDR2 are SGHRS and YFSETQ. The CDR3 spans 13 residues. Sample: peripheral blood. The rearrangement uses TRBV5-1 and TRBJ2-3; a weak D match, TRBD2 (5 bases). The source is a man between 25 and 39 years old with active or convalescent COVID-19. This chain's CDR3 is CASSLAGQDTQYF. CDR3 DNA sequence: TGCGCCAGCAGCCTAGCTGGCCAGGATACGCAGTATTTT. Variable domain in full (rest from reference TRBV5-1 and TRBJ2-3): KAGVTQTPRYLIKTRGQQVTLSCSPISGHRSVSWYQQTPGQGLQFLFEYFSETQRNKGNFPGRFSGRQFSNSRSEMNVSTLELGDSALYLCASSLAGQDTQYFGPGTRLTVL.